One and the same sample provided the 15 T cell receptor beta chains below, sequenced in a study of post-analysis software for immune sequencing data. Study-wide points: The study found TRBV5-6, TRBV5-1 and TRBV20-1 among 5 or 6 TRBV segments more frequent in patients than controls.

Incorporated into the TCR beta cDNA libraries were unique molecular identifiers, which served to reduce PCR and sequencing biases. TCRdb itself ran the PCR reads through MiXCR, one entry per CDR3 protein. The sample lists about 180,000 distinct CDR3 sequences, around 28% occurring once. For these TCRs, the target antigens are not known. Sequenced input: blood. All receptors derive from a girl between 10 and 17 years old with multiple sclerosis.

V gene TRBV2 combines with J gene TRBJ2-3; D is possibly TRBD1 (6 bases). The germline V gene encodes CDR1 SNHLY and CDR2 FYNNEI. V was trimmed by 5 bases and J by 2 bases, leaving 23 bases between them. CDR3 size: 18 residues. In DNA form, the CDR3 reads TGTGCCAGCAGTCTTTTCCGGGACACAAGAAGAGACACAGATACGCAGTATTTT. Protein: CASSLFRDTRRDTDTQYF.

The chain links TRBV12-3 or TRBV12-4 to TRBJ2-3, with D possibly being TRBD2 (5 bases). This CDR3 comprises 14 residues. Trimming took 4 bases from V and 11 from J, leaving 19 bases between them. CDR3 sequence reads: CASSYGGFGDVQYF. In nucleotides, the CDR3 is TGTGCCAGCAGTTACGGCGGGTTCGGAGATGTGCAGTATTTT.

The chain joins TRBV19 to TRBJ2-6; D uncertain. The V end was cut by 5 bases, the J end by 2 bases, with 7 bases between. From germline, CDR1 is LNHDA and CDR2 SQIVND (reference sequence). CDR3 length equals 14 residues. CDR3 coding DNA: TGTGCCAGTAGTGTGATGACTGGGGCCAACGTCCTGACTTTC. It codes for CASSVMTGANVLTF.

The J gene is TRBJ2-5, the V gene TRBV28, with TRBD2 matching over 7 bases. The J call is in doubt because the DNA end fits TRBJ2-7 better. The CDR3 has 16 residues. CDR1 and CDR2 (germline): MDHEN, SYDVKM. CDR3 in amino acids: CASTTPYGRERGEQYF. The CDR3, as DNA: TGTGCCAGCACCACGCCCTATGGGCGGGAGAGGGGCGAGCAGTACTTC.

This clonotype was seen at least ten times. The chain links TRBV20-1 to TRBJ1-2; D uncertain. CDR3 length: 16 amino acids. Trimming stripped 0 bases from V and 0 bases from J, with 14 bases between. CDR1 and CDR2 (germline): DFQATT, SNEGSKA (reference sequence). This CDR3 reads CSARDRVGGANYGYTF. The CDR3 nucleotides are TGCAGTGCTAGAGATAGAGTCGGCGGGGCTAACTATGGCTACACCTTC.

This clonotype was seen only a few times. As DNA, the CDR3 is TGTGCCAGCAGCCAAGAGGGGTTGGGACAACGGCGACTGCCCCAGCATTTT. Protein sequence: CASSQEGLGQRRLPQHF. The J gene is TRBJ1-5, the V gene TRBV3-1; the D gene is possibly TRBD1 (6 bases). The CDR3 contains 17 residues. The V end lost 0 bases, the J end lost 9 bases, and 21 bases lay between the germline ends. Germline-derived CDR1 and CDR2 are LGHDT and YNNKEL (reference sequence).

This clonotype has only a few counts. This rearrangement joins TRBV14 to TRBJ2-3; the match to TRBD2 covers 7 bases. Germline V gene sequence: CDR1 SGHDN, CDR2 FVKESK. Trimming cost V 0 bases and J 5 bases; bases outside gene matches: 11. There are 17 residues in the CDR3. CDR3 in amino acids: CASSQDAPGVAGDTQYF. The DNA of the CDR3 is TGTGCCAGCAGCCAAGACGCCCCCGGAGTAGCGGGAGATACGCAGTATTTT.

This clonotype was counted between two and nine times. A much larger clone sits a single nucleotide away, making a read error possible. The chain combines TRBV7-6 with TRBJ2-7, with D perhaps TRBD1 or TRBD2 (5 bases each). This CDR3 spans 14 amino acids. In germline, CDR1 is SGHVS, CDR2 FNYEAQ. The V and J ends lost 5 bases and 4 bases respectively, with 15 bases between them. Written as DNA, the CDR3 is TGTGCCAGCAGCCTGACCGGGGCGCGATACGAGCAGTACTTC. It is translated as CASSLTGARYEQYF.

In its sample, this clonotype was seen many times. The chain combines TRBV3-1 with TRBJ2-7; perhaps TRBD2 as D (5 bases). This CDR3 spans 14 amino acids. The germline gives CDR1 LGHDT, CDR2 YNNKEL (reference sequence). V was clipped by 0 bases and J by 6 bases, with 12 bases between them. The CDR3 DNA follows: TGTGCCAGCAGCCAAGAAGTGAGGGCGCGCGAGCAGTACTTC. Translating gives CASSQEVRAREQYF.

This clonotype turned up a few times. J is TRBJ1-1 and V is TRBV5-1; perhaps TRBD1 as D (5 bases). The V gene lost 1 base and the J gene lost 5 bases, with 12 bases spanning the gap. Germline values: CDR1 SGHRS, CDR2 YFSETQ. The CDR3 spans 14 residues. DNA of the CDR3: TGCGCCAGCAGCTTGTGGAGGGAGGGGACTGAAGCTTTCTTT. Its protein is CASSLWREGTEAFF.

This clonotype was detected only a few times. The chain recombines TRBV12-3 or TRBV12-4 with TRBJ1-5, with 10 positions matching TRBD1. V gave up 6 bases and J gave up 2 bases; unmatched junction bases: 22. The CDR3 has 21 residues. The CDR3 region is CASRLKGQGPVELFGNQPQHF. The DNA of the CDR3 is TGTGCCAGCAGACTTAAGGGACAGGGGCCAGTAGAATTGTTTGGCAATCAGCCCCAGCATTTT.

This clonotype was counted only a few times. The chain carries TRBV20-1 and TRBJ2-1; 10 bases map to TRBD1. V shed 6 bases, J shed 5 bases, and the junction held 7 bases outside the gene matches. There are 14 residues in the CDR3. From germline, CDR1 is DFQATT and CDR2 SNEGSKA (reference sequence). CDR3 residues: CSALTGTGDNEQFF. CDR3 sequence (DNA): TGCAGTGCCCTAACCGGGACAGGGGACAATGAGCAGTTCTTC.

The CDR3 nucleotides are TGTGCCATCAGTGAAACAGGGCCCCATGGCTACACCTTC. It is translated as CAISETGPHGYTF. The chain links TRBV10-3 to TRBJ1-2; weak D call: TRBD1 (6 bases). This CDR3 has 13 residues. Germline CDR1 ENHRY, CDR2 SYGVKD. The V end lost 3 bases, the J end lost 6 bases, and 11 bases lay between the germline ends.

This clonotype showed up just a few times. This chain joins TRBV13 and TRBJ2-3; 9 positions match TRBD2. V lost 5 bases, J lost 4 bases, and 10 bases stayed unmatched. This CDR3 has 16 residues. Germline CDR1 PRHDT, CDR2 FYEKMQ (reference sequence). In DNA form, the CDR3 reads TGTGCCAGCAGCCCCCTCTCTTCTAGCGGGGCAGATACGCAGTATTTT. Translation gives CASSPLSSSGADTQYF.

V is TRBV18 and J is TRBJ2-7, with D perhaps given as TRBD1 or TRBD2 (5 bases each). Germline-derived CDR1 and CDR2 are KGHSH and LQKENI. The V end lost 6 bases, the J end lost 9 bases, and 24 bases lay between the germline ends. The length of the CDR3 is 15 residues. DNA of the CDR3: TGTGCCAGCTCCCTCGAGCCAGGGAGTTCCTACATGCAGTACTTC. Translating it yields CASSLEPGSSYMQYF.